This T cell receptor beta chain was recovered during a study of cytomegalovirus exposure and HLA in healthy donors. The V and J ends lost 5 bases and 9 bases, in that order; junction bases with no gene match: 8. The CDR3 covers 14 residues. Germline V gene sequence: CDR1 SGHAT, CDR2 FQNNGV. PCR employed 60 Vbeta and 13 Jbeta primers. The assay was immunoSEQ multiplex PCR, and TCRdb's table has in-frame clones only and misses some. Among 200,000 to 250,000 clones, about 80% were seen once, and the ten largest hold 1.5% to 2%. The V and J genes are TRBV11-2 and TRBJ2-7, with 12 bases fitting TRBD1. The receptor was isolated from a man aged 18-30 years in good health and CMV-seronegative. The sequenced sample was PBMCs. The DNA for the CDR3 is TGTGCCAGCAGCACCGGGACAGGGGGCAATGCGCAGTACTTC. This gives the protein CASSTGTGGNAQYF.